Detailed here is one TCR beta chain. Antigen: not known. The data were obtained in a study of cytomegalovirus exposure and HLA in healthy donors. Vbeta (60) and Jbeta (13) primers were used in the PCR. Clones were sequenced by immunoSEQ multiplex PCR, and TCRdb holds only the in-frame ones, with some missing. The table includes around 120,000 clones, over 75% detected once. Study-level findings and limits: TCR sequences were mostly rare, though some public TCRs occurred in many donors.

The CDR3 covers 14 residues. The ends lost 7 bases at V and 3 bases at J; junction bases unmatched: 8. Germline V lookup: CDR1 SNHLY, CDR2 FYNNEI. The chain employs TRBV2 and TRBJ1-2; 7 bases match TRBD1. The source of this sequence is a boy between 10 and 17 years old in good health and CMV-seronegative. Sample: PBMCs. The CDR3 DNA sequence: TGTGCCAGCAATCCCGGAGGGGGCGACTATGGCTACACCTTC. This sequence encodes CASNPGGGDYGYTF.